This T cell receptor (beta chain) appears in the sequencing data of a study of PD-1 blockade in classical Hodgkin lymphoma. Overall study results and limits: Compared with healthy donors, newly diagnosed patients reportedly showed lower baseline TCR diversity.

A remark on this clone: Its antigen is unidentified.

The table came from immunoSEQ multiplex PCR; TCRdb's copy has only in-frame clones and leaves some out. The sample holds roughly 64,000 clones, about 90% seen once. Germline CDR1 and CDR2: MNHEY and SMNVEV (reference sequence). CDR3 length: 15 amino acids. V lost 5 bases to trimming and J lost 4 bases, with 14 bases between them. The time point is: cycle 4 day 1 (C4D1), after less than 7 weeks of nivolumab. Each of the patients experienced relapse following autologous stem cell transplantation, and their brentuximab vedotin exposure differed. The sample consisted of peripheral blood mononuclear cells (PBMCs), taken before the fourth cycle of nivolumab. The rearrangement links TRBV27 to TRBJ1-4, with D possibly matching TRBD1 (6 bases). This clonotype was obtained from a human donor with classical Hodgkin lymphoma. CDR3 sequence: CASSPPGQFNEKLFF. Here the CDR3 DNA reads TGTGCCAGCAGTCCCCCCGGACAGTTTAATGAAAAACTGTTTTTT.